Below, 17 T cell receptor beta chains from the same sample are listed, as sequenced in a study of cytomegalovirus exposure and HLA in healthy donors. In the PCR, 60 Vbeta and 13 Jbeta primers were used. Libraries were prepared by immunoSEQ multiplex PCR; TCRdb keeps only in-frame clonotypes and omits some of them. The data contain hundreds of thousands of clones, roughly 85% of them seen just once; the ten biggest clones take up around 0.23%. Source material: PBMCs. Receptors were obtained from a girl aged 2-10 years in good health and CMV-seronegative.

The chain employs TRBV6-1 and TRBJ2-4; 9 nucleotides align to TRBD1. Germline loops: CDR1 MNHNS, CDR2 SASEGT. The CDR3 has 14 amino acids. J was trimmed by 6 bases and V by 6 bases; bases with no gene match: 6. Written as DNA, the CDR3 is TGTGCCAGCAGCGGGACAGGGTTTGTAAACATTCAGTACTTC. The encoded protein is CASSGTGFVNIQYF.

V and J are TRBV7-9 and TRBJ2-1; tentatively, D is TRBD1 (6 bases). Germline CDR1 and CDR2: SEHNR and FQNEAQ (reference sequence). V was cut by 5 bases and J by 2 bases, with 10 bases left in between. The CDR3 runs 14 residues. DNA of the CDR3: TGTGCCAGCAGCGGACAGAGGCCCTACAATGAGCAGTTCTTC. Translation: CASSGQRPYNEQFF.

The chain carries TRBV2 and TRBJ2-3; D is perhaps TRBD1 (5 bases). The CDR3 totals 14 residues. V lost 1 base and J 1 base, leaving 6 bases between the germline ends. Germline lookup yields CDR1 SNHLY and CDR2 FYNNEI. This CDR3 is CASSEEQGTDTQYF. The CDR3 DNA follows: TGTGCCAGCAGTGAAGAACAGGGCACAGATACGCAGTATTTT.

CDR3 region: CASSYSDRGNNEQFF. CDR3 nucleotide sequence: TGTGCCAGCAGTTACTCGGACAGGGGTAACAATGAGCAGTTCTTC. The rearrangement joins TRBV6-6 to TRBJ2-1, with 9 bases identical to TRBD1. The CDR3 spans 15 residues. V lost 0 bases and J lost 5; bases outside the gene matches: 2. Per the germline V gene, CDR1 is MNHNY and CDR2 is SVGAGI (reference sequence).

This clone was detected once. J is TRBJ1-2 and V is TRBV14; D is perhaps TRBD1 (5 bases). The V gene's germline CDR1 is SGHDN and CDR2 FVKESK. Trimming left V 6 bases short and J 4 bases short, with 12 bases between. The CDR3 totals 13 residues. This CDR3 is CASRPLGLYGYTF. DNA of the CDR3: TGTGCCAGCAGACCTCTGGGACTCTATGGCTACACCTTC.

This chain links TRBV6-5 with TRBJ2-7, with 9 positions matching TRBD1. V was clipped by 2 bases and J by 3 bases; unmatched bases: 8. This CDR3 has 16 residues. CDR1 and CDR2 from the germline V gene are MNHEY and SVGAGI. The CDR3 reads CASSYAFRDRVYEQYF. CDR3 DNA sequence: TGTGCCAGCAGTTACGCGTTCCGGGACAGGGTCTACGAGCAGTACTTC.

This rearrangement joins TRBV5-6 to TRBJ1-5, with unresolved D. Looked up from germline, CDR1 is SGHDT and CDR2 is YYEEEE. Trimming removed 2 bases at V and 7 bases at J, with 10 bases between. The CDR3 extends over 13 amino acids. The CDR3 nucleotides are TGTGCCAGCAGCTTAGTTAGCGAACAGCCCCAGCATTTT. It is translated as CASSLVSEQPQHF.

V usage is TRBV5-1 and J usage is TRBJ2-2, with D maybe TRBD2 (7 bases). The length of the CDR3 is 20 residues. The germline V gene encodes CDR1 SGHRS and CDR2 YFSETQ. V lost 4 bases, J lost 0 bases, and 25 bases lay in between. CDR3 protein: CASSIPQGSGAESNTGELFF. CDR3 DNA sequence: TGCGCCAGCAGCATCCCACAGGGCAGCGGGGCTGAGTCGAACACCGGGGAGCTGTTTTTT.

CDR3 coding DNA: TGTGCCAGCAGGGGCAGATATGGCTACACCTTC. Its protein is CASRGRYGYTF. The V gene is TRBV2, the J gene TRBJ1-2; D gene ambiguous. Germline V gene lookup returns CDR1 SNHLY and CDR2 FYNNEI. Trimming left V 6 bases short and J 5 bases short, with 7 bases between. CDR3 length equals 11 residues.

The chain recombines TRBV30 with TRBJ1-2; 10 bases agree with TRBD1. Looked up from germline, CDR1 is GTSNPN and CDR2 is SVGIG (reference sequence). V lost 5 bases to trimming and J lost 6 bases; unmatched junction nucleotides: 6. The CDR3 covers 13 residues. The DNA for the CDR3 is TGTGCCTGGGGGGGACAGGGGTGGCATGGCTACACCTTC. Protein product: CAWGGQGWHGYTF.

V is TRBV18 and J is TRBJ2-3; possibly TRBD2 for D (5 bases). The CDR3 has 15 amino acids. Trimming stripped 2 bases from V and 0 bases from J, with 9 bases between. Germline values: CDR1 KGHSH, CDR2 LQKENI. The DNA for the CDR3 is TGTGCCAGCTCACCATCCCGGGGAAGCACAGATACGCAGTATTTT. Its protein product is CASSPSRGSTDTQYF.

J is TRBJ2-4 and V is TRBV5-1; D uncertain. V was shortened by 2 bases and J by 8 bases, with 8 bases between the two germline ends. The CDR3 covers 12 residues. Germline CDR1 and CDR2: SGHRS and YFSETQ. This CDR3 is CASSFKGDIQYF. The CDR3 region has the DNA TGCGCCAGCAGCTTTAAAGGAGACATTCAGTACTTC.

This clone was counted only a few times. The V and J genes are TRBV25-1 and TRBJ2-1; TRBD2 might be the D (7 bases). The CDR3 consists of 17 residues. Trimming took off 2 bases at V and 2 bases at J, with 16 bases between the two ends. Per germline, CDR1 MGHDK and CDR2 SYGVNS. CDR3 sequence (DNA): TGTGCCAGCAGTGAAGGGGGGGGCGACTCTACCTACAATGAGCAGTTCTTC. This gives the protein CASSEGGGDSTYNEQFF.

The CDR3 loop is CASSLAAKYSGYSSGANVLTF. Written as DNA, the CDR3 is TGTGCCAGCAGCTTAGCCGCAAAATATAGCGGGTACAGCTCTGGGGCCAACGTCCTGACTTTC. The rearrangement links TRBV7-2 to TRBJ2-6, with 7 nucleotides matching TRBD2. Germline trimming cut 0 bases from V and 0 bases from J; bases unmatched to any gene: 14. CDR1 SGHTA and CDR2 FQGNSA come from the germline V gene. The CDR3 extends over 21 amino acids.

This rearrangement joins TRBV5-1 to TRBJ2-7, with 9 nucleotides matching TRBD2. The CDR3 totals 16 residues. The V gene's germline CDR1 is SGHRS and CDR2 YFSETQ. The junction had 10 bases not matched to a gene; V was cut back by 3 bases and J by 3 bases. The CDR3, as DNA: TGCGCCAGCAGCTCAACGGGAGCTAGCGGGAACTACGAGCAGTACTTC. Protein: CASSSTGASGNYEQYF.

The V and J genes are TRBV2 and TRBJ2-7, with D possibly matching TRBD2 (6 bases). Germline values: CDR1 SNHLY, CDR2 FYNNEI. This CDR3 has 16 amino acids. The V end was cut by 3 bases, the J end by 2 bases, with 17 bases between. The CDR3 nucleotides read TGTGCCAGCAGTGATCCGGGACTCACGGGCCCCTACGAGCAGTACTTC. Translated, it gives CASSDPGLTGPYEQYF.

J is TRBJ2-1 and V is TRBV29-1; possible D gene TRBD1, 5 bases. The CDR3 has 13 amino acids. The germline V and J ends were trimmed by 6 bases and 6 bases, with 15 bases remaining between them. The V gene's germline CDR1 is SQVTM and CDR2 ANQGSEA. The CDR3 DNA reads TGCAGCGTGGACCAGGGCGGCCGCAATGAGCAGTTCTTC. Translating gives CSVDQGGRNEQFF.